The subject of this entry is one T cell receptor (beta chain). Its cognate antigen has yet to be identified. Base-call qualities are not available, and no considerably larger clone is one nucleotide away. Looking up the germline V gene (reference sequence) yields CDR1 MNHEY and CDR2 SMNVEV. Measured from the cysteine to the phenylalanine, the CDR3 is 17 residues long. CDR3 DNA only is kept here, 51 bases in frame from base 1. Trimming takes 3 bases from V and 0 bases from J, and the germline ends sit 14 bases apart. The sample comes from a study of long-term antiretroviral therapy in people with HIV (dated by TCRdb to 2022 to 2024). For the study in its entirety: Collection of the earliest samples took place about a decade ahead of the 2015 WHO recommendation for immediate ART, at a time when ART was typically delayed until CD4 counts fell. A retrospective serial study tested whether ART initiation and durable HIV suppression were associated with changes in peripheral blood TRB repertoire composition and diversity. A total of under 250 cryopreserved PBMC samples came from 30 adults with confirmed HIV infection and were collected serially over a mean of about 6 years (range 1-12). Of the roughly 32 participants with HIV, some 12 were female. No cross-contamination during QIAcube processing turned up in test extractions that ran a monoclonal T-cell line alongside 30 to 40 polyclonal samples.

To be included, a participant needed at least one PBMC sample from before ART initiation plus at least two post-ART samples. All participants with HIV were treated in the United States of America. Before DNA extraction, cryopreserved samples of about 1-10 million PBMC were thawed and washed. At the time of the earliest PBMC sample, participants with HIV were aged between roughly 20 and 60 years. PBMC samples were contributed by each participant from 1-4 timepoints before ART initiation and 2-8 timepoints after ART initiation, with a median of 7 samples. Serial HIV viral load, CD4+ T-cell count, ART history and demographic data were obtained for every participant. A Qiagen kit on a QIAcube was used to extract genomic DNA from unsorted PBMC, with samples processed in batches of 12. Summary of the overall study and its limitations: Starting ART was linked to a significant rise in TRB diversity, yet even with long-term ART the diversity remained significantly lower than in transplant donor controls. Owing to limited PBMC availability, only the TCR beta chain was sequenced, without alpha chain pairing. Inferences about post-ART repertoire changes are limited because no data were available on ART adherence, viral resistance or therapy changes. The samples span the years 2004 to 2017, and the ART regimens used at that time may not be as effective as current regimens. Expanded TRB clones identified before ART initiation dominated the repertoire at all time points, although this dominance fluctuated and declined in many PLHIV after ART. Narrower CDR3 length ranges were observed in HIV repertoires than in controls, and an antigen-experienced repertoire with only a slight naive shift after ART was suggested by the network structure. Unsorted PBMC were profiled instead of sorted CD4+ and CD8+ T cells because pre-ART samples had limited cell numbers.

The immunoSEQ hsTCRB v3.0 assay was used at survey level resolution for TRB variable region sequencing. TRB sequencing targeted a depth of about 35,000-50,000 T-cell genomes per sample. An Illumina MiSeq with a v3 150-cycle kit was used to sequence the pooled TRB libraries. Turning to the authors' computational methods: Analysis of repertoires was carried out in R inside a reproducible Nextflow workflow spanning QC, data transformation and analysis. Custom analyses were implemented in LymphoSeq2, an R package for AIRR-Seq data exploration. A handful of samples that produced fewer than 5000 total TRB sequences were removed, so 200 or so HIV repertoires were analyzed. Among the approximately 180 retained HIV repertoires, around 60 were collected before ART initiation and approximately 130 were collected after ART initiation. Repertoires were downsampled to 5000 TRB nucleotide sequences, with summary statistics averaged over 100 downsampling iterations. The analysis kept only TRB sequences whose CDR3 regions were at least seven amino acids long. Diversity was measured with a Shannon entropy-derived clonality score and the Gini coefficient. Repertoire networks linked the top 5000 CDR3 amino acid sequences whenever two sequences differed by an edit distance of one. For TRB CDR3 amino acid sequences, GLIPH2 was used to predict antigen specificity groups and MHC restriction. To flag known associations with CMV, EBV, HIV or tissue antigens, CDR3 amino acid sequences were compared against VDJdb and McPAS-TCR. Pre-ART, post-ART and control groups were compared with Wilcoxon signed-rank tests and Holm-Bonferroni correction. The table was pulled from immuneACCESS by TCRdb, which kept in-frame rearrangements only. Such tables lose some clones; where checked, under half of the loss comes from unresolved V genes, and the rest has no known cause. V, J and clone size were drawn from that table, and D and trimming were deduced from the DNA. For this sample the table gives tens of thousands of clones, of which 70% to 85% were detected only once. The top ten clones comprise less than 20% of the sample.

In this chain, TRBV27 is recombined with TRBJ2-2; TRBD1 is a possible D gene, resting on 5 matching bases. The origin of this receptor is a man between 40 and 49 years old with HIV. The source material was unsorted PBMCs, sampled 0.5 years before starting antiretroviral therapy. The DNA is as follows: TGTGCCAGCAGTTTGGGGCAGGGCAGGGCGAACACCGGGGAGCTGTTTTTT. Its protein reads: CASSLGQGRANTGELFF.